The 30 T cell receptor beta chains presented below share a single source sample, sequenced in a study of shared clonotypes between healthy human individuals. Only in-frame clones appear in the TCRdb table, and some are missing; sequencing was by immunoSEQ multiplex PCR. Of millions of clones listed, about 93% are singletons. Naivety among CD8 cells was defined by CD45RO negativity and positive CCR7 selection, thereby excluding terminally differentiated effector memory CD45RA+ cells. The sample taken for sequencing was naive CD8+ T cells from PBMCs. The origin of the receptors is a man between 18 and 35 years old in good health. Some clones in this sample may be carry-over from other donors' samples.

Notes on this clone: Other DNA sequences from this sample encode an identical CDR3 as well. The chain uses TRBV27 and TRBJ2-7, with 7 positions matching TRBD1. With 5 bases clipped from V and 4 bases from J, the junction kept 11 bases outside the gene matches. The CDR3 is 15 residues long. Germline CDR1 is MNHEY and CDR2 is SMNVEV (reference sequence). The CDR3 DNA reads TGTGCCAGCAGTCCGTACAGGGGTAGTACGTACGAGCAGTACTTC. This codes for CASSPYRGSTYEQYF.

In regard to this clone: Germline and junction disagree at one end, which may indicate a read error. This chain connects TRBV2 to TRBJ2-3, with 9 bases aligning to TRBD2. Germline lookup yields CDR1 SNHLY and CDR2 FYNNEI. This CDR3 has 20 amino acids. CDR3 in DNA: TGTGCCAGCAGTGGTGCGTCTAGCGGGACCCATCATAGCAGCAGAGATACGCAGTATTTT. Translating gives CASSGASSGTHHSSRDTQYF.

This clone was counted a single time. This specimen includes other DNA sequences encoding the same CDR3. The V and J genes are TRBV5-4 and TRBJ2-1; D gene ambiguous. Between the trimmed V and J ends, which lost 0 bases and 7 bases, there was a span of 5 bases. Germline CDR1 SGHNT, CDR2 YYREEE (reference sequence). This CDR3 spans 12 amino acids. The CDR3 DNA sequence: TGTGCCAGCAGCTTGGTCCCTAATGAGCAGTTCTTC. Residues: CASSLVPNEQFF.

This rearrangement joins TRBV13 to TRBJ2-1; tentatively, D is TRBD2 (6 bases). The V gene's germline CDR1 is PRHDT and CDR2 FYEKMQ (reference sequence). Trimming cost V 0 bases and J 5 bases, with 11 bases left between them. The CDR3 has 15 amino acids. CDR3 in DNA: TGTGCCAGCAGCTTAGGGTTAGCGGTCAACAATGAGCAGTTCTTC. This gives the protein CASSLGLAVNNEQFF.

This clone was detected once. The chain recombines TRBV9 with TRBJ2-5, with a weak D call TRBD2 (6 bases). Deletions cut 0 bases from V and 2 bases from J, with 14 bases between. The CDR3 contains 16 residues. The V gene's germline CDR1 is SGDLS and CDR2 YYNGEE. The CDR3 region has the DNA TGTGCCAGCAGCGTAGCCCCGTCGGAGGGGCAAGAGACCCAGTACTTC. This codes for CASSVAPSEGQETQYF.

The chain links TRBV6-5 to TRBJ1-6; D unresolved. V dropped 6 bases and J dropped 8 bases, with 17 bases sitting between them. Germline V gene sequence: CDR1 MNHEY, CDR2 SVGAGI. CDR3 length: 15 residues. The CDR3 DNA sequence: TGTGCCAGCAGAGAGCGACAAACCTCATATTCACCCCTCCACTTT. Translation: CASRERQTSYSPLHF.

CDR3 amino acids: CASSRLAGSYTQYF. CDR3 DNA: TGTGCCAGCAGTCGACTAGCGGGAAGTTATACGCAGTATTTT. The chain uses TRBV27 and TRBJ2-3, with 11 bases matching TRBD2. The germline V gene has CDR1 MNHEY and CDR2 SMNVEV (reference sequence). V gave up 5 bases and J gave up 7 bases; unmatched junction bases: 5. This CDR3 has 14 residues.

This clone was counted at least ten times. Additional DNA sequences in this sample encode the identical CDR3. The rearrangement links TRBV19 to TRBJ1-5; D gene unclear. The CDR3 loop spans 14 amino acids. CDR1 is LNHDA, CDR2 SQIVND, per germline (reference sequence). V was clipped by 2 bases and J by 0 bases, with 5 bases between them. CDR3 sequence: CASSIRDSNQPQHF. Here the CDR3 DNA reads TGTGCCAGTAGTATAAGGGATAGCAATCAGCCCCAGCATTTT.

The chain recombines TRBV5-1 with TRBJ2-3, with D perhaps matching TRBD1 or TRBD2 (5 bases each). There are 18 residues in the CDR3. V dropped 5 bases and J dropped 7 bases, with 29 bases sitting between them. CDR1 and CDR2 (germline): SGHRS, YFSETQ. The CDR3: CASSVFGFGVGDENTQYF. Here the CDR3 DNA reads TGCGCCAGCAGTGTCTTTGGTTTCGGGGTAGGGGATGAGAATACGCAGTATTTT.

This CDR3 is CASSFGDRGEGEQYF. CDR3 nucleotide sequence: TGTGCCAGCAGTTTCGGAGACAGGGGCGAGGGCGAGCAGTACTTC. The chain recombines TRBV6-5 with TRBJ2-7; 8 bases are a match to TRBD1. The germline gives CDR1 MNHEY, CDR2 SVGAGI. Germline trimming cut 4 bases from V and 6 bases from J; bases unmatched to any gene: 11. CDR3 length: 15 amino acids.

Comment on this clone: Other DNA sequences of this sample code for an identical CDR3. The rearrangement links TRBV7-9 to TRBJ1-1; 8 bases line up with TRBD1. The V gene end was trimmed by 4 bases and the J gene end by 5 bases; junction bases not matched to a gene: 3. The CDR3 is 13 residues long. In germline, CDR1 is SEHNR, CDR2 FQNEAQ (reference sequence). The CDR3 spells CASSSGGSTEAFF. CDR3 DNA: TGTGCCAGCAGCTCAGGGGGCAGTACTGAAGCTTTCTTT.

This rearrangement joins TRBV9 to TRBJ2-7, with TRBD2 matching over 10 bases. V shed 4 bases, J shed 1 base, and the junction held 5 bases outside the gene matches. This CDR3 spans 15 amino acids. Germline V lookup: CDR1 SGDLS, CDR2 YYNGEE. CDR3: CASSPLAGVSYEQYF. The CDR3 coding sequence is TGTGCCAGCAGCCCTCTAGCGGGGGTATCCTACGAGCAGTACTTC.

The chain couples TRBV2 to TRBJ2-7; D ambiguous. CDR1 is SNHLY, CDR2 FYNNEI, per germline. This CDR3 is built from 14 residues. V lost 3 bases and J lost 4, with 13 bases in between. CDR3 residues: CASSDDSNGYEQYF. DNA of the CDR3: TGTGCCAGCAGTGACGACTCGAACGGATACGAGCAGTACTTC.

V is TRBV7-2 and J is TRBJ2-7; D perhaps matches TRBD2 (5 bases). V was cut by 1 base and J by 2 bases, with 9 bases left in between. Germline CDR1 SGHTA, CDR2 FQGNSA. The CDR3 totals 14 residues. The CDR3, as DNA: TGTGCCAGCAGCTTAGAGCGGCTCGCCTACGAGCAGTACTTC. This codes for CASSLERLAYEQYF. The full variable domain, rest sourced from reference TRBV7-2 and TRBJ2-7, is GAGVSQSPSNKVTEKGKDVELRCDPISGHTALYWYRQSLGQGLEFLIYFQGNSAPDKSGLPSDRFSAERTGGSVSTLTIQRTQQEDSAVYLCASSLERLAYEQYFGPGTRLTVT.

This clone has more than one count but fewer than ten. This same CDR3 is encoded by further DNA sequences in the sample. CDR3 in DNA: TGTGCCAGCAGGGAAAACACTGAAGCTTTCTTT. Translation gives CASRENTEAFF. The V call is TRBV7-9, the J call TRBJ1-1; D gene ambiguous. Germline CDR1 is SEHNR and CDR2 is FQNEAQ (reference sequence). With 6 bases removed from V and 2 bases from J, the gap between germline ends came to 4 bases. The CDR3 is 11 residues long.

The chain uses TRBV7-6 and TRBJ1-4, with D perhaps matching TRBD1 (5 bases). The V end was cut by 4 bases, the J end by 3 bases, with 9 bases between. This CDR3 is built from 14 residues. Germline CDR1 reads SGHVS; CDR2 reads FNYEAQ. CDR3 amino acids: CASSSRDPNEKLFF. The CDR3 DNA sequence: TGTGCCAGCAGCTCCCGGGACCCTAATGAAAAACTGTTTTTT.

The rearrangement uses TRBV29-1 and TRBJ2-7, with TRBD2 identical over 7 bases. V lost 0 bases to trimming and J lost 6 bases; unmatched junction nucleotides: 8. CDR1 and CDR2 (germline): SQVTM, ANQGSEA. This CDR3 contains 14 residues. The CDR3 nucleotides read TGCAGCGTTGAAGATCGAACGGGGGGAATCGAGCAGTACTTC. Translation: CSVEDRTGGIEQYF.

V usage is TRBV27 and J usage is TRBJ1-4; D call uncertain. The germline V gene has CDR1 MNHEY and CDR2 SMNVEV (reference sequence). CDR3 length equals 16 residues. Trimming pared 0 bases from V and 8 bases from J, leaving 16 bases between. CDR3 sequence reads: CASSLSIGDPFEKLFF. As DNA, the CDR3 is TGTGCCAGCAGTTTATCGATCGGGGATCCCTTCGAAAAACTGTTTTTT.

This clone was detected once. The V gene is TRBV2, the J gene TRBJ2-1; 9 nucleotides agree with TRBD2. Germline V gives CDR1 SNHLY, CDR2 FYNNEI. V lost 4 bases, J lost 0 bases, and 13 bases stayed unmatched. The length of the CDR3 is 19 residues. The CDR3 coding sequence is TGTGCCAGCAGTGGCCCCATTACTAGCGGGTTAACCTCCTACAATGAGCAGTTCTTC. Translation gives CASSGPITSGLTSYNEQFF.

As regards this clone: A read error may account for a junction end that differs from germline. The rearrangement joins TRBV6-6 to TRBJ2-7; D is possibly TRBD1 or TRBD2 (5 bases each). CDR1 and CDR2 from the germline V gene are MNHNY and SVGAGI (reference sequence). This CDR3 comprises 11 residues. The CDR3 sequence: CASSSTGTPIF. CDR3 nucleotide sequence: TGTGCCAGCAGTTCCACCGGGACCCCTATCTTC.

Only one count was recorded for this clone. This chain uses TRBV4-1 with TRBJ1-5, with a tentative D call TRBD1 (5 bases). Trimming took 3 bases from V and 4 from J, leaving 19 bases between them. Germline V lookup: CDR1 MGHRA, CDR2 YSYEKL. The CDR3 is 17 amino acids. CDR3 residues: CASSQSPLAGRNQPQHF. The CDR3 bases are TGCGCCAGCAGCCAGTCTCCCCTTGCGGGGCGGAATCAGCCCCAGCATTTT.

The J gene is TRBJ1-1, the V gene TRBV19; D gene ambiguous. Looked up from germline, CDR1 is LNHDA and CDR2 is SQIVND (reference sequence). V dropped 6 bases and J dropped 1 base, with 12 bases sitting between them. CDR3 length: 14 residues. As DNA, the CDR3 is TGTGCCAGTAGGACCCCCTACGCGAACACTGAAGCTTTCTTT. Encoded protein: CASRTPYANTEAFF. The entire variable domain, with the rest obtained from reference TRBV19 and TRBJ1-1, is as follows: DGGITQSPKYLFRKEGQNVTLSCEQNLNHDAMYWYRQDPGQGLRLIYYSQIVNDFQKGDIAEGYSVSREKKESFPLTVTSAQKNPTAFYLCASRTPYANTEAFFGQGTRLTVV.

V is TRBV7-9 and J is TRBJ1-1, with a tentative D call TRBD1 (5 bases). From germline, CDR1 is SEHNR and CDR2 FQNEAQ (reference sequence). CDR3 length: 17 amino acids. V lost 1 base to trimming and J lost 3 bases, with 18 bases between them. CDR3: CASSLVGATMFDTEAFF. CDR3 nucleotide sequence: TGTGCCAGCAGCTTAGTAGGGGCTACTATGTTCGACACTGAAGCTTTCTTT.

The CDR3, as DNA: TGTGCCAGCAGTTTTTTGGCGGGAGTTAGCCACGAGCAGTACTTC. This translates into CASSFLAGVSHEQYF. The chain couples TRBV27 to TRBJ2-7, with TRBD2 identical over 7 bases. Per germline, CDR1 MNHEY and CDR2 SMNVEV (reference sequence). This CDR3 is built from 15 residues. After removal of 3 bases from V and 5 bases from J, the junction contained 10 bases not matched to a gene.

The CDR3 region is CASSYRGLSYEQYF. The CDR3 nucleotides read TGTGCCAGCAGTTATCGCGGACTTTCCTACGAGCAGTACTTC. This chain uses TRBV14 with TRBJ2-7, with TRBD2 as a possible D gene (5 bases). V shed 6 bases and J shed 1 base, with 13 bases lying between them. The germline CDR1 and CDR2 sequences are SGHDN and FVKESK. This CDR3 is 14 amino acids long.

The V gene is TRBV6-5, the J gene TRBJ1-6; D ambiguous. V dropped 3 bases and J dropped 3 bases, with 9 bases sitting between them. The CDR3 has 15 amino acids. The V gene's germline CDR1 is MNHEY and CDR2 SVGAGI. This chain's CDR3 is CASSYGVNYNSPLHF. DNA for the CDR3: TGTGCCAGCAGTTATGGGGTGAACTATAATTCACCCCTCCACTTT.

CDR3 in DNA: TGTGCCAGCAGCTCCTCGGGGACATATTCCTTCTACTATGGCTACACCTTC. It translates to CASSSSGTYSFYYGYTF. The chain links TRBV7-9 to TRBJ1-2, with D perhaps matching TRBD1 (6 bases). The germline V gene encodes CDR1 SEHNR and CDR2 FQNEAQ (reference sequence). There are 17 residues in the CDR3. The V end lost 4 bases, the J end lost 3 bases, and 21 bases lay between the germline ends.

The chain recombines TRBV30 with TRBJ1-2, with D uncertain. CDR3 length: 14 amino acids. Per germline, CDR1 GTSNPN and CDR2 SVGIG (reference sequence). V lost 2 bases and J 1 base, leaving 11 bases between the germline ends. The CDR3 sequence: CAWSTAAINYGYTF. The CDR3, as DNA: TGTGCCTGGAGTACGGCAGCCATTAACTATGGCTACACCTTC.

The chain links TRBV4-3 to TRBJ2-7; TRBD1 might be the D (5 bases). Trimming removed 5 bases from V and 2 bases from J, with 13 bases in between. The CDR3 runs 14 residues. Per germline, CDR1 LGHNA and CDR2 YSLEER. Here the CDR3 reads CASSANTGTYEQYF. CDR3 in DNA: TGCGCCAGCAGCGCAAATACAGGTACCTACGAGCAGTACTTC.

A single count supports this clone. Distinct nucleotide sequences in the sample also encode this CDR3. The gene calls are TRBV9 and TRBJ1-1; 7 nucleotides align to TRBD1. With V trimmed by 0 bases and J by 5 bases, 4 bases remained unmatched. The CDR3 consists of 14 residues. In germline, CDR1 is SGDLS, CDR2 YYNGEE. CDR3 loop: CASSVGSGGTEAFF. In nucleotides, the CDR3 is TGTGCCAGCAGCGTAGGGTCAGGGGGGACTGAAGCTTTCTTT.